This T cell receptor beta chain was captured in a study of OX40 agonist ivuxolimab in advanced cancers. For context, the study as a whole: Ivuxolimab was a fully human IgG2 agonistic monoclonal antibody targeting the costimulatory receptor OX40 (CD134). Intravenous ivuxolimab was administered to patients every 2 weeks at six dose levels: 0.01, 0.1, 0.3, 1.5, 3 and 10 mg/kg. Among the 50 to 55 dose-escalation patients, around 19 had hepatocellular carcinoma, around 15 melanoma, 9 renal cell carcinoma and 9 head and neck cancer. A male proportion of roughly 80% and a mean age of approximately 60 years, ranging from about 20 to 85, were recorded for the dose-escalation cohort. Patients were allowed to have had prior anti-PD-1, anti-PD-L1 or anti-CTLA-4 therapy, and approximately 41% of the dose-escalation patients had previously received checkpoint inhibitors. Partial responses occurred in three dose-escalation patients, of whom one had hepatocellular carcinoma and two had cutaneous melanoma. The purpose of peripheral TCRbeta sequencing was to test whether ivuxolimab changed TCR sequence diversity and led to clonal T-cell expansion. The paper covers the monotherapy dose-escalation part of the phase I ivuxolimab trial, which included N of about 56 patients.

As encoded in the germline V gene (reference sequence), CDR1 is SEHNR while CDR2 is FQNEAQ. Clipping removes 5 bases from V and 0 bases from J, with 4 as the unmatched junction base count. Spanning cysteine to phenylalanine, the CDR3 consists of 15 amino acids. The only DNA kept is the CDR3, 45 bases in frame from the first base. To sequence the TCRbeta CDR3 region, genomic DNA was isolated from the sorted cells. TCRbeta CDR3 regions were sequenced using the immunoSEQ Assay. This immuneACCESS table, as held by TCRdb, lists in-frame sequences with V and J called but not all clones. Of the missing ones, under half trace to an unresolved V gene in checked studies; the others have no known cause. The sample contains around 100,000 clones, 70% to 90% of them found a single time. Around 6% of the sample is in the top ten clones. In regard to this clone: Its recognized antigen is unknown. No much larger clonotype is one base removed from it; base qualities were not supplied.

The trial excluded patients who had a history of autoimmune disease or were on systemic immunosuppression. Peripheral blood for TCR sequencing was collected from all dose cohorts at baseline, on cycle 4 day 1, and on cycle 7 day 1. The samples were drawn from a first-in-human, open-label, multicenter phase I dose-escalation trial of ivuxolimab. Adults with locally advanced or metastatic head and neck squamous cell, hepatocellular, melanoma or renal cell carcinoma were enrolled in the trial. CD4+ and CD8+ T cells were sorted separately from peripheral blood before TCR sequencing. General findings and caveats noted by the study authors: After ivuxolimab, CD8+ T cells had more expanded clones than CD4+ T cells on average. Clonal expansion of both CD4+ and CD8+ blood T cells was observed from baseline to week 6 at doses 0.1 to 3.0 mg/kg. Low levels of normalized T-cell clonal expansion were also seen in some patients who did not respond. Which antigens the clonally expanded peripheral T cells were specific for was not determined. In the 0.1-3.0 mg/kg groups, partial responders had among the lowest normalized peripheral clonal expansion, particularly in CD8+ T cells.

The TCR was taken from an adult with an advanced solid tumor such as melanoma, head and neck, liver or kidney cancer. This sequence uses TRBV7-9 and TRBJ2-3; the central 8 bases match TRBD1. The sample consisted of CD4+ or CD8+ T cells sorted from blood, taken in a trial of the OX40 agonist ivuxolimab. The CDR3 in this case is CASSPRQGSTDTQYF. The sequenced DNA is TGTGCCAGCAGCCCCCGACAGGGGAGCACAGATACGCAGTATTTT.